This T cell receptor (beta chain) was retrieved from a study of T cells in Graves' hyperthyroidism and ophthalmopathy. This clonotype was detected many times. Its target is not known. Amplification of TCR beta CDR3 regions used RNA as the template. The HTBI primer set served for first-round RT-PCR of the TCR CDR3. TCRdb passed the multiplex PCR reads through MiXCR, listing each CDR3 protein once. Among about 300,000 distinct CDR3 sequences listed, 10% to 15% were seen once. Overall study results and limits: Through a model of 13 V-J features, ophthalmopathy was separated from stable hyperthyroidism.

The origin of this receptor is a woman in her twenties or thirties with Graves' hyperthyroidism that later progressed to Graves' ophthalmopathy. Source material: blood.

This CDR3 reads CASSYSLRGARNEQYF. Here the CDR3 DNA reads TGTGCCAGCAGTTACTCGTTGAGGGGCGCGCGGAACGAGCAGTACTTC. V is TRBV6-5 and J is TRBJ2-7; the D call may be TRBD1 or TRBD2 (5 bases each). Germline CDR1 reads MNHEY; CDR2 reads SVGAGI. The CDR3 totals 16 residues. Trimming removed 0 bases from V and 5 bases from J, with 17 bases in between.